These 26 T cell receptor beta chains originate from one sample sequenced in a study of T cell clonotyping in hematopoietic cell transplantation. Sequencing was performed with immunoSEQ multiplex PCR; in TCRdb, only in-frame clones are kept and a portion is missing. The sample consists of about 10,000 clones, 93% of them appearing once. The source was PBMCs, collected 100 days after allogeneic stem cell transplant. The receptors shown here come from a male patient aged 45 to 59 who had an allogeneic stem cell transplant from a related donor, so T cells may come from the graft donor. Some clones in this sample may be carry-over from other donors' samples.

This chain connects TRBV28 to TRBJ2-1; 11 nucleotides align to TRBD2. The CDR3 sequence is 13 residues long. V lost 4 bases, J lost 9 bases, and 2 bases stayed unmatched. Per the germline V gene, CDR1 is MDHEN and CDR2 is SYDVKM. CDR3 sequence (DNA): TGTGCCAGCAGTTGGGGGACTAGCGGTGAGCAGTTCTTC. Translating it yields CASSWGTSGEQFF.

The chain recombines TRBV29-1 with TRBJ2-3; D is uncertain. This CDR3 is 12 amino acids long. The V gene's germline CDR1 is SQVTM and CDR2 ANQGSEA. V lost 7 bases and J 2 bases, leaving 10 bases between the germline ends. The CDR3 reads CSACPHTDTQYF. CDR3 sequence (DNA): TGCAGCGCCTGCCCCCACACAGATACGCAGTATTTT.

The table lists this clone with a count of one. The chain is built from TRBV5-1 and TRBJ2-5; TRBD1 might be the D (5 bases). Trimming took off 3 bases at V and 3 bases at J, with 9 bases between the two ends. CDR3 size: 13 residues. Germline lookup yields CDR1 SGHRS and CDR2 YFSETQ. CDR3 amino acids: CASSYGAEETQYF. The CDR3 nucleotides are TGCGCCAGCAGCTATGGGGCTGAAGAGACCCAGTACTTC.

The J gene is TRBJ2-7, the V gene TRBV5-1; tentatively, D is TRBD1 (6 bases). Trimming removed 4 bases at V and 2 bases at J, with 16 bases between. Germline assignment: CDR1 SGHRS and CDR2 YFSETQ. The CDR3 runs to 15 residues. The DNA for the CDR3 is TGCGCCAGCAGCCCGGACAGCCCAAGGGCCTACGAGCAGTACTTC. Protein sequence: CASSPDSPRAYEQYF.

The rearrangement uses TRBV5-1 and TRBJ2-5; D not certain. CDR3 length: 13 amino acids. CDR1 SGHRS and CDR2 YFSETQ come from the germline V gene. V dropped 0 bases and J dropped 3 bases, with 6 bases sitting between them. CDR3 nucleotide sequence: TGCGCCAGCAGCTTGGTTAGTGAAGAGACCCAGTACTTC. Its translation: CASSLVSEETQYF. The complete variable domain, with remaining parts taken from reference TRBV5-1 and TRBJ2-5, reads KAGVTQTPRYLIKTRGQQVTLSCSPISGHRSVSWYQQTPGQGLQFLFEYFSETQRNKGNFPGRFSGRQFSNSRSEMNVSTLELGDSALYLCASSLVSEETQYFGPGTRLLVL.

The chain links TRBV7-9 to TRBJ2-7; a weak D match, TRBD2 (6 bases). This CDR3 is 14 amino acids long. Germline CDR1 is SEHNR and CDR2 is FQNEAQ (reference sequence). The V gene lost 5 bases and the J gene lost 3 bases, with 14 bases spanning the gap. CDR3 nucleotide sequence: TGTGCCAGCAGCCTCCGGGAGAAAGACTACGAGCAGTACTTC. Translating it yields CASSLREKDYEQYF.

V usage is TRBV29-1 and J usage is TRBJ1-1; D call uncertain. The CDR3 is 11 amino acids. Trimming shortened V by 4 bases and J by 3 bases, and 6 bases separated the two germline ends. The germline V gene encodes CDR1 SQVTM and CDR2 ANQGSEA. In nucleotides, the CDR3 is TGCAGCGTTGGAAAGGACACTGAAGCTTTCTTT. Translation gives CSVGKDTEAFF.

This chain links TRBV10-3 with TRBJ1-1; D unclear. Per the germline V gene, CDR1 is ENHRY and CDR2 is SYGVKD. This CDR3 contains 14 residues. Trimming removed 2 bases from V and 3 bases from J, with 10 bases in between. CDR3 DNA: TGTGCCATCAGTGAGACGCTTGGATACACTGAAGCTTTCTTT. Its translation: CAISETLGYTEAFF.

Only a few counts were recorded for this clone. The J gene is TRBJ2-6, the V gene TRBV30; D unclear. From germline, CDR1 is GTSNPN and CDR2 SVGIG (reference sequence). CDR3 length: 13 residues. The V end was cut by 0 bases, the J end by 3 bases, with 3 bases between. The CDR3 loop reads CAWSVSGANVLTF. The CDR3 coding sequence is TGTGCCTGGAGTGTAAGTGGGGCCAACGTCCTGACTTTC.

V is TRBV19 and J is TRBJ1-2, with D uncertain. There are 13 residues in the CDR3. Trimming removed 6 bases from V and 0 bases from J, with 8 bases in between. The germline gives CDR1 LNHDA, CDR2 SQIVND (reference sequence). The CDR3 sequence is CASRKVANYGYTF. The CDR3 DNA reads as TGTGCCAGTAGGAAGGTAGCTAACTATGGCTACACCTTC.

This chain connects TRBV2 to TRBJ2-3; 8 bases align to TRBD1. The CDR3 is 13 residues long. Unmatched junction bases numbered 4, after V lost 6 bases and J lost 5 bases. Germline V lookup: CDR1 SNHLY, CDR2 FYNNEI. In DNA, the CDR3 is TGTGCCAGCAGGGGACAGGTGAGAGATACGCAGTATTTT. Protein sequence: CASRGQVRDTQYF.

The V call is TRBV25-1, the J call TRBJ2-3, with D perhaps TRBD2 (6 bases). Germline V gene sequence: CDR1 MGHDK, CDR2 SYGVNS. Trimming stripped 4 bases from V and 3 bases from J, with 11 bases between. The CDR3 is 14 residues long. This CDR3 is CASSAWRETDTQYF. CDR3 coding DNA: TGTGCCAGCAGTGCTTGGCGGGAAACAGATACGCAGTATTTT.

The chain uses TRBV27 and TRBJ1-5, with 9 nucleotides matching TRBD1. V was clipped by 4 bases and J by 2 bases; unmatched bases: 6. Germline CDR1 is MNHEY and CDR2 is SMNVEV (reference sequence). This CDR3 has 16 amino acids. Here the CDR3 DNA reads TGTGCCAGCAGTTCATGGACAGGGGTGGGCAATCAGCCCCAGCATTTT. Protein: CASSSWTGVGNQPQHF.

The chain has TRBV19 and TRBJ1-1; D possibly corresponds to TRBD1 (5 bases). Trimming removed 0 bases at V and 11 bases at J, with 13 bases between. The CDR3 runs 13 residues. Germline V gives CDR1 LNHDA, CDR2 SQIVND (reference sequence). CDR3 region: CASSIDLEGTAFF. In nucleotides, the CDR3 is TGTGCCAGTAGTATAGATCTGGAAGGGACGGCTTTCTTT.

The V gene is TRBV6-1, the J gene TRBJ1-6; unclear D gene. The CDR3 consists of 14 residues. V was clipped by 2 bases and J by 5 bases, with 7 bases between them. Germline loops: CDR1 MNHNS, CDR2 SASEGT. CDR3 residues: CASSETADNSPLHF. CDR3 DNA sequence: TGTGCCAGCAGTGAAACTGCGGATAATTCACCCCTCCACTTT.

The chain uses TRBV30 and TRBJ1-1; D is unresolved. The V end lost 5 bases, the J end lost 0 bases, and 7 bases lay between the germline ends. Germline-derived CDR1 and CDR2 are GTSNPN and SVGIG (reference sequence). There are 12 residues in the CDR3. The CDR3 sequence: CAWSPMNTEAFF. The CDR3 DNA reads as TGTGCCTGGTCTCCTATGAACACTGAAGCTTTCTTT.

J is TRBJ1-1 and V is TRBV7-9; maybe TRBD1 (5 bases). This CDR3 comprises 12 residues. Per germline, CDR1 SEHNR and CDR2 FQNEAQ (reference sequence). Trimming removed 5 bases at V and 11 bases at J, with 15 bases between. CDR3 loop: CASSNPTGAAFF. The CDR3 DNA is TGTGCCAGCAGCAACCCTACCGGGGCGGCTTTCTTT.

This chain links TRBV25-1 with TRBJ2-7, with 8 bases fitting TRBD1. This CDR3 spans 13 amino acids. Looked up from germline, CDR1 is MGHDK and CDR2 is SYGVNS. Trimming at V came to 3 bases and at J to 6 bases, leaving 4 bases not matched to a gene. The CDR3 region has the DNA TGTGCCAGCAGTGACCTGACAGGGGCCGAGCAGTACTTC. Protein: CASSDLTGAEQYF.

V and J are TRBV7-9 and TRBJ1-2; TRBD1 is a possible D gene (5 bases). Trimming stripped 1 base from V and 6 bases from J, with 12 bases between. The CDR3 length is 14 residues. Germline V lookup: CDR1 SEHNR, CDR2 FQNEAQ (reference sequence). CDR3 coding DNA: TGTGCCAGCAGCTTAGTCAACAGGCGCAATGGCTACACCTTC. Its translation: CASSLVNRRNGYTF.

The chain recombines TRBV7-6 with TRBJ2-1; 8 bases are shared with TRBD2. The CDR3 is 15 residues long. Germline V lookup: CDR1 SGHVS, CDR2 FNYEAQ. V was pared by 5 bases and J by 3 bases, with 6 bases of the junction left unmatched. In DNA, the CDR3 is TGTGCCAGCAGCGTTAGCGGGGCGATCTACAATGAGCAGTTCTTC. Translated, it gives CASSVSGAIYNEQFF. The variable domain in full, with the rest retrieved from reference TRBV7-6 and TRBJ2-1, is GAGVSQSPRYKVTKRGQDVALRCDPISGHVSLYWYRQALGQGPEFLTYFNYEAQQDKSGLPNDRFSAERPEGSISTLTIQRTEQRDSAMYRCASSVSGAIYNEQFFGPGTRLTVL.

The chain is built from TRBV19 and TRBJ1-2; no clear D gene. Germline CDR1 and CDR2: LNHDA and SQIVND (reference sequence). V was trimmed by 8 bases and J by 5 bases, leaving 6 bases between them. This CDR3 comprises 10 residues. CDR3 amino acids: CASVGYGYTF. In DNA, the CDR3 is TGTGCCAGTGTTGGTTATGGCTACACCTTC.

CDR3 sequence (DNA): TGTGCCAGCAGTTTGCACCCGGGACAGGGGTTTGTGGAGCAGTACTTC. Protein sequence: CASSLHPGQGFVEQYF. The chain is built from TRBV27 and TRBJ2-7, with 10 bases aligning to TRBD1. The CDR3 covers 16 residues. Germline V CDR1 and CDR2: MNHEY, SMNVEV (reference sequence). Losses at the gene ends were 3 bases for V and 7 bases for J; bases not matched to a gene: 12.

The V call is TRBV14, the J call TRBJ2-1; 8 positions agree with TRBD2. Germline V CDR1 and CDR2: SGHDN, FVKESK. Unmatched junction bases numbered 5, after V lost 1 base and J lost 6 bases. This CDR3 contains 15 residues. CDR3 DNA: TGTGCCAGCAGCCAAGTGGCGGGGGGCGGCAATGAGCAGTTCTTC. This sequence encodes CASSQVAGGGNEQFF.

The genes are TRBV5-8 and TRBJ1-5; perhaps TRBD1 as D (6 bases). Germline-derived CDR1 and CDR2 are SGHTS and YDEGEE. Trimming left V 3 bases short and J 5 bases short, with 24 bases between. The CDR3 runs to 18 residues. The CDR3 sequence: CASSWGRLVQTGYQPQHF. The CDR3 nucleotides are TGTGCCAGCAGCTGGGGTCGGCTAGTTCAGACAGGCTATCAGCCCCAGCATTTT.

J is TRBJ2-5 and V is TRBV28, with D uncertain. Germline CDR1 is MDHEN and CDR2 is SYDVKM. V dropped 2 bases and J dropped 3 bases, with 1 base sitting between them. This CDR3 contains 11 residues. The CDR3 DNA follows: TGTGCCAGCAGTTTAAAAGAGACCCAGTACTTC. As protein: CASSLKETQYF.

The rearrangement links TRBV6-5 to TRBJ2-5, with 10 bases identical to TRBD1. Germline CDR1 MNHEY, CDR2 SVGAGI. The CDR3 is 14 amino acids. V shed 11 bases, J shed 5 bases, and the junction held 11 bases outside the gene matches. This chain's CDR3 is CAATDRGGWETQYF. DNA of the CDR3: TGTGCCGCGACGGACAGGGGGGGCTGGGAGACCCAGTACTTC.